This TCR beta chain derives from a study of cytomegalovirus exposure and HLA in healthy donors. General study results and limits: TCR beta sequences reportedly predicted most subjects' HLA-A and HLA-B alleles accurately. Reportedly, cytomegalovirus status was diagnosed with high sensitivity and specificity. Earlier analysis yielded a pattern in which most TCR beta V segments were productive about 90% or about 30% of the time. V- and J-gene trimming in TCR beta was tied to a missense DCLRE1C variant by an analysis performed later.

V shed 3 bases and J shed 11 bases, with 13 bases lying between them. CDR1 and CDR2 (germline): GTSNPN, SVGIG (reference sequence). The CDR3 runs to 11 residues. This clone turned up a few times. Its matching antigen is unknown. A multiplex PCR was run with 60 Vbeta primers and 13 Jbeta primers. Assay: immunoSEQ multiplex PCR; the TCRdb copy retains only in-frame clones and omits some. The sample lists 95,000 to 150,000 clones, approximately 65% occurring once. The chain links TRBV30 to TRBJ1-1, with TRBD1 as a possible D gene (5 bases). This clonotype originated in a man between 18 and 35 years old in good health and CMV-seronegative. Sequencing was performed on PBMCs. The CDR3 loop reads CAWRGLRGAFF. Written as DNA, the CDR3 is TGTGCCTGGAGGGGTCTTCGGGGGGCTTTCTTT. The full variable domain, rest sourced from reference TRBV30 and TRBJ1-1, is SQTIHQWPATLVQPVGSPLSLECTVEGTSNPNLYWYRQAAGRGLQLLFYSVGIGQISSEVPQNLSASRPQDRQFILSSKKLLLSDSGFYLCAWRGLRGAFFGQGTRLTVV.